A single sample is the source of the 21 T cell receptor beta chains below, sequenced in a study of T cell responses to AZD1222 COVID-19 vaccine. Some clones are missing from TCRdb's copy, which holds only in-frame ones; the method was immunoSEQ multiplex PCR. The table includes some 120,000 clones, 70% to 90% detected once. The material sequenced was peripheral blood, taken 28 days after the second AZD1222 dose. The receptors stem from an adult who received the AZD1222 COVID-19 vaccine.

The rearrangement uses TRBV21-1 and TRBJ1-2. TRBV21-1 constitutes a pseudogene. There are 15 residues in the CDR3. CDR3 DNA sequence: TGTGCCAGCAGCAGGGAGGGACAGCCAAACTATGGCTACACCTTC. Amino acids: CASSREGQPNYGYTF.

The CDR3 sequence: CAWSVPPGYTF. The CDR3 DNA reads as TGTGCCTGGAGTGTCCCTCCCGGCTACACCTTC. The gene calls are TRBV30 and TRBJ1-2; D ambiguous. Trimming took off 0 bases at V and 8 bases at J, with 7 bases between the two ends. Per the germline V gene, CDR1 is GTSNPN and CDR2 is SVGIG (reference sequence). The CDR3 contains 11 residues.

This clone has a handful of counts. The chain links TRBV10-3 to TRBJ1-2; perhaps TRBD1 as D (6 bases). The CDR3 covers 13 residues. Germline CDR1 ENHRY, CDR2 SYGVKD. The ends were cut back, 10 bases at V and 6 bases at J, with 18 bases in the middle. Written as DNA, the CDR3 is TGTGCCACTGGGCGGCGGGGGCAGGATGGCTACACCTTC. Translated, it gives CATGRRGQDGYTF.

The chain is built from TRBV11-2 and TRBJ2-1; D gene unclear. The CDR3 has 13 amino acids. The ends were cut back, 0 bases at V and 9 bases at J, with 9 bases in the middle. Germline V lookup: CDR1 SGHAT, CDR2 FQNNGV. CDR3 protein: CASSLDLIAEQFF. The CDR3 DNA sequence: TGTGCCAGCAGCTTAGATCTGATAGCTGAGCAGTTCTTC.

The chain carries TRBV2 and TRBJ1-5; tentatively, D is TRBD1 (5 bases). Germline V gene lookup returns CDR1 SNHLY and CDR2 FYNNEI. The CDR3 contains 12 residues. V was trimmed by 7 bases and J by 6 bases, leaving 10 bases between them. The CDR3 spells CASTGTGQPQHF. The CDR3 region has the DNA TGTGCCAGCACGGGGACGGGTCAGCCCCAGCATTTT.

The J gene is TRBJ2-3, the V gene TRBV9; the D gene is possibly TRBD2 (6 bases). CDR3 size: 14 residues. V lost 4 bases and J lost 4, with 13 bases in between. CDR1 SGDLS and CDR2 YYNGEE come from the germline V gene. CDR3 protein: CASSPRLVSDTQYF. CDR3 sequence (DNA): TGTGCCAGCAGCCCTCGACTAGTCTCAGATACGCAGTATTTT. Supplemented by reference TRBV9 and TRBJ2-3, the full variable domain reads DSGVTQTPKHLITATGQRVTLRCSPRSGDLSVYWYQQSLDQGLQFLIQYYNGEERAKGNILERFSAQQFPDLHSELNLSSLELGDSALYFCASSPRLVSDTQYFGPGTRLTVL.

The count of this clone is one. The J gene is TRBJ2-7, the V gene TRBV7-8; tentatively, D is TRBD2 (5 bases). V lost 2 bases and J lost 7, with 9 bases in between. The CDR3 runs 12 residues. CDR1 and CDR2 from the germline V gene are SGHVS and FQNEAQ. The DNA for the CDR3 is TGTGCCAGCAGCTTACCGGGGAATGAGCAGTACTTC. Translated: CASSLPGNEQYF.

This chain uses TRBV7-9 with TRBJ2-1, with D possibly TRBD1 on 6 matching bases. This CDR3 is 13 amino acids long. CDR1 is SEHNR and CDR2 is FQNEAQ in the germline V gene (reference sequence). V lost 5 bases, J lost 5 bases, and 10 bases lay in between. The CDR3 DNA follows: TGTGCCAGCAGCCTGGGGGCGGACAATGAGCAGTTCTTC. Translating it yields CASSLGADNEQFF.

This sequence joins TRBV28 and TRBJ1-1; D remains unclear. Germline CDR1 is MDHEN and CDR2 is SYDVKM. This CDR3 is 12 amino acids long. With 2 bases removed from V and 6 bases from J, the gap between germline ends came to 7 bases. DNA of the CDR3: TGTGCCAGCAGTTTAGCGAGGGCTGAAGCTTTCTTT. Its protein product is CASSLARAEAFF.

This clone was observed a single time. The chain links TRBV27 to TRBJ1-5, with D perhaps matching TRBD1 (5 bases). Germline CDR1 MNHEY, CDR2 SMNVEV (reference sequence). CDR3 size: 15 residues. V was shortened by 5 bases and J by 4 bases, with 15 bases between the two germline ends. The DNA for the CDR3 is TGTGCCAGCAGTCCAAGGGGTGAACTGAATCAGCCCCAGCATTTT. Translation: CASSPRGELNQPQHF.

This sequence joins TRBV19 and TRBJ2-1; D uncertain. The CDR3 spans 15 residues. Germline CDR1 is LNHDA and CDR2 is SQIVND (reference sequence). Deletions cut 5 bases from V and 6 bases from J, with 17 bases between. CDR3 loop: CASSSSWKPSNEQFF. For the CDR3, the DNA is TGTGCCAGTAGTTCATCCTGGAAACCGTCCAATGAGCAGTTCTTC.

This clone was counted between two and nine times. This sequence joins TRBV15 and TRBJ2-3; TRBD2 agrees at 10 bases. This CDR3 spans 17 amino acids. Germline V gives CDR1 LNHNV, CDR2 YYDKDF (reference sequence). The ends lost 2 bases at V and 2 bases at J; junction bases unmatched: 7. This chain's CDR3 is CATSRQGLANPTDTQYF. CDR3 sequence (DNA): TGTGCCACCAGCAGACAGGGACTAGCGAATCCCACAGATACGCAGTATTTT.

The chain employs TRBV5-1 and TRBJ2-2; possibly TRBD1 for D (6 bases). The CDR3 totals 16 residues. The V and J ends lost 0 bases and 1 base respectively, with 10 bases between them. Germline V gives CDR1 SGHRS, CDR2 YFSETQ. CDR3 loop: CASSLGGTLNTGELFF. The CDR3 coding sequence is TGCGCCAGCAGCTTGGGAGGGACACTGAACACCGGGGAGCTGTTTTTT.

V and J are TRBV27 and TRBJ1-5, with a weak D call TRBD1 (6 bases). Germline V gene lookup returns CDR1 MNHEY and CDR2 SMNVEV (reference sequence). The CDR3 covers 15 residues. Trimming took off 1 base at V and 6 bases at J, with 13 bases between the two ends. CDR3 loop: CASSLLSRGSQPQHF. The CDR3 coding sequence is TGTGCCAGCAGTTTATTATCCAGGGGAAGTCAGCCCCAGCATTTT.

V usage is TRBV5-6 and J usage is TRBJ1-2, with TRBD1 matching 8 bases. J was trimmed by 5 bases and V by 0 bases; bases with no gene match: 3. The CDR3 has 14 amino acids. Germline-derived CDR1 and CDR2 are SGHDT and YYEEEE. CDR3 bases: TGTGCCAGCAGCTTGGAGCAGGGGGCATATGGCTACACCTTC. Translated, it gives CASSLEQGAYGYTF.

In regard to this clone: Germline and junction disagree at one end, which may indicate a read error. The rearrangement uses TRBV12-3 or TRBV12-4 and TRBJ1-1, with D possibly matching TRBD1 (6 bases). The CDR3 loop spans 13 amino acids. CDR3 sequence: CASSLFGQPEAFF. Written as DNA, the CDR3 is TGTGCCAGCAGTTTATTCGGACAGCCTGAGGCTTTCTTT.

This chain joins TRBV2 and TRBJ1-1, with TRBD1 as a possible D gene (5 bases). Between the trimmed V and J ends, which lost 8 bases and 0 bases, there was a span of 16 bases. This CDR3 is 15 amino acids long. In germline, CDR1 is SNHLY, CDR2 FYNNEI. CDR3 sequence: CASDLSRGMNTEAFF. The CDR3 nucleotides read TGTGCCAGCGACTTATCCCGGGGGATGAACACTGAAGCTTTCTTT.

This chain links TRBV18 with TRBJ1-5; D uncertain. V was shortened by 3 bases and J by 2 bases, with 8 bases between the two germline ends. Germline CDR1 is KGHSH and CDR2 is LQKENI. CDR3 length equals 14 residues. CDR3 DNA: TGTGCCAGCTCACCCGACGGGGGCAATCAGCCCCAGCATTTT. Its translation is CASSPDGGNQPQHF.

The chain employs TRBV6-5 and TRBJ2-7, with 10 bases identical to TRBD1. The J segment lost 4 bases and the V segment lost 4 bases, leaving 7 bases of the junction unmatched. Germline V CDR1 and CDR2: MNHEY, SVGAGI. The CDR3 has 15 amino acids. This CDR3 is CASSSGTGVVYEQYF. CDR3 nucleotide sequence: TGTGCCAGCAGTTCCGGGACAGGGGTAGTTTACGAGCAGTACTTC.

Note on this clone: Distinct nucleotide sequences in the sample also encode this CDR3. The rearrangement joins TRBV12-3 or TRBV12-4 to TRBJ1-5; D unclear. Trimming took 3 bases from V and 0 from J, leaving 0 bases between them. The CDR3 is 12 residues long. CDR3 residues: CASSFSNQPQHF. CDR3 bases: TGTGCCAGCAGTTTTAGCAATCAGCCCCAGCATTTT.

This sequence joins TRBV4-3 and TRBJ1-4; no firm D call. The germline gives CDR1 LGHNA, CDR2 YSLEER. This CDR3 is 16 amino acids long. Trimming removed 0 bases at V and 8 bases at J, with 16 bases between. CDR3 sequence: CASSQDRPSGFEKLFF. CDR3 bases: TGCGCCAGCAGCCAAGATCGACCCAGCGGTTTCGAAAAACTGTTTTTT.